These 20 T cell receptor beta chains were sequenced from one sample in a study of T cells in narcolepsy. The method was immunoSEQ multiplex PCR; TCRdb's version includes in-frame clones alone and lacks a portion of them. The data hold about 33,000 clones, with roughly nine tenths observed a single time. The sequenced material came from CD45RA- memory CD4+ T cells from PBMCs. The receptors derive from a human donor with narcolepsy.

The genes are TRBV9 and TRBJ2-1, with 9 positions matching TRBD2. The CDR3 spans 15 residues. Per germline, CDR1 SGDLS and CDR2 YYNGEE. J was trimmed by 9 bases and V by 0 bases; bases with no gene match: 7. The CDR3 region is CASSVVSGRSGEQFF. CDR3 nucleotides: TGTGCCAGCAGCGTAGTGAGCGGGAGGTCTGGTGAGCAGTTCTTC.

The chain uses TRBV30 and TRBJ2-3; a weak D match, TRBD1 (7 bases). The CDR3 has 16 amino acids. CDR1 is GTSNPN, CDR2 SVGIG, per germline (reference sequence). V gave up 0 bases and J gave up 3 bases, with 16 bases separating them. CDR3 coding DNA: TGTGCCTGGAGTGTAGGCGGCCCAGGGGGGACAGATACGCAGTATTTT. Translating it yields CAWSVGGPGGTDTQYF.

V and J are TRBV11-2 and TRBJ2-3, with 8 bases lining up with TRBD2. This CDR3 is built from 17 residues. V lost 5 bases and J lost 1; bases outside the gene matches: 11. CDR1 and CDR2 from the germline V gene are SGHAT and FQNNGV. CDR3 region: CASSPITSGWGTDTQYF. The CDR3 bases are TGTGCCAGCAGCCCCATTACTAGCGGTTGGGGCACAGATACGCAGTATTTT.

V usage is TRBV5-1 and J usage is TRBJ2-5; D is unresolved. CDR3 length: 13 residues. CDR1 is SGHRS and CDR2 is YFSETQ in the germline V gene. V gave up 0 bases and J gave up 7 bases, with 10 bases separating them. As DNA, the CDR3 is TGCGCCAGCAGCTTGGAACCGGTGGGGACCCAGTACTTC. Protein sequence: CASSLEPVGTQYF.

The chain couples TRBV5-1 to TRBJ1-2; 7 positions match TRBD1. Looked up from germline, CDR1 is SGHRS and CDR2 is YFSETQ. With 0 bases clipped from V and 0 bases from J, the junction kept 11 bases outside the gene matches. The CDR3 spans 18 residues. The CDR3 reads CASSLGVYRGRANYGYTF. For the CDR3, the DNA is TGCGCCAGCAGCTTGGGGGTGTACAGGGGCCGGGCTAACTATGGCTACACCTTC. Full variable domain (remainder filled in from reference TRBV5-1 and TRBJ1-2): KAGVTQTPRYLIKTRGQQVTLSCSPISGHRSVSWYQQTPGQGLQFLFEYFSETQRNKGNFPGRFSGRQFSNSRSEMNVSTLELGDSALYLCASSLGVYRGRANYGYTFGSGTRLTVV.

V gene TRBV28 combines with J gene TRBJ1-1, with no clear D. The CDR3 is 15 residues long. The V gene lost 7 bases and the J gene lost 0 bases, with 15 bases spanning the gap. CDR1 MDHEN and CDR2 SYDVKM come from the germline V gene. The CDR3 DNA is TGTGCCAGCAATGGGGAGGACTACATGAACACTGAAGCTTTCTTT. Protein product: CASNGEDYMNTEAFF.

The chain has TRBV7-9 and TRBJ2-7, with D possibly TRBD1 on 5 matching bases. There are 14 residues in the CDR3. Trimming stripped 5 bases from V and 0 bases from J, with 11 bases between. The germline V gene encodes CDR1 SEHNR and CDR2 FQNEAQ (reference sequence). CDR3 DNA sequence: TGTGCCAGCAGCAACACAGGACCCTCCTACGAGCAGTACTTC. It translates to CASSNTGPSYEQYF.

The CDR3 reads CASSDRQGADIQYF. As DNA, the CDR3 is TGTGCCAGCAGCGATCGACAGGGGGCGGACATTCAGTACTTC. The chain uses TRBV7-2 and TRBJ2-4, with TRBD1 matching 10 bases. V was clipped by 5 bases and J by 8 bases; unmatched bases: 6. The CDR3 extends over 14 amino acids. The germline V gene encodes CDR1 SGHTA and CDR2 FQGNSA.

The chain links TRBV19 to TRBJ1-1, with TRBD1 as a possible D gene (6 bases). Germline V gene data show CDR1 as LNHDA and CDR2 as SQIVND (reference sequence). This CDR3 has 15 amino acids. The V end lost 4 bases, the J end lost 1 base, and 13 bases lay between the germline ends. The DNA of the CDR3 is TGTGCCAGTAGTACCCTGACAGGCCCGAACACTGAAGCTTTCTTT. This sequence encodes CASSTLTGPNTEAFF. Based on the CDR3 plus reference TRBV19 and TRBJ1-1, the full variable domain is DGGITQSPKYLFRKEGQNVTLSCEQNLNHDAMYWYRQDPGQGLRLIYYSQIVNDFQKGDIAEGYSVSREKKESFPLTVTSAQKNPTAFYLCASSTLTGPNTEAFFGQGTRLTVV.

This chain's CDR3 is CASSNEPGGFYGYTF. DNA for the CDR3: TGTGCCAGTAGCAACGAACCAGGGGGCTTCTATGGCTACACCTTC. The J gene is TRBJ1-2, the V gene TRBV19, with 8 positions matching TRBD1. The CDR3 runs 15 residues. Germline CDR1 is LNHDA and CDR2 is SQIVND (reference sequence). Unmatched junction bases numbered 10, after V lost 6 bases and J lost 4 bases. Together with reference TRBV19 and TRBJ1-2, the CDR3 gives the full variable domain: DGGITQSPKYLFRKEGQNVTLSCEQNLNHDAMYWYRQDPGQGLRLIYYSQIVNDFQKGDIAEGYSVSREKKESFPLTVTSAQKNPTAFYLCASSNEPGGFYGYTFGSGTRLTVV.

This chain links TRBV6-1 with TRBJ2-3; no clear D gene. The CDR3 spans 14 residues. Per germline, CDR1 MNHNS and CDR2 SASEGT. V gave up 2 bases and J gave up 5 bases, with 11 bases separating them. CDR3 DNA sequence: TGTGCCAGCAGTGAATCAGTGTTCAAAGATACGCAGTATTTT. Translated, it gives CASSESVFKDTQYF.

The chain recombines TRBV30 with TRBJ1-3; TRBD1 is a possible D gene (5 bases). This CDR3 comprises 15 residues. The V gene lost 2 bases and the J gene lost 0 bases, with 11 bases spanning the gap. CDR1 is GTSNPN, CDR2 SVGIG, per germline (reference sequence). The CDR3 DNA sequence: TGTGCCTGGAGTTCGTGGGGGGGCTCTGGAAACACCATATATTTT. This codes for CAWSSWGGSGNTIYF.

This chain links TRBV5-1 with TRBJ2-7, with 12 bases that match TRBD2. The CDR3 spans 15 residues. With V trimmed by 0 bases and J by 2 bases, 0 bases remained unmatched. Germline lookup yields CDR1 SGHRS and CDR2 YFSETQ. In DNA form, the CDR3 reads TGCGCCAGCAGCTTGGGACTAGCGGGAGCCTACGAGCAGTACTTC. It specifies CASSLGLAGAYEQYF.

In its sample, this clone was seen once. The chain couples TRBV30 to TRBJ1-2; 7 bases align to TRBD1. The J segment lost 8 bases and the V segment lost 3 bases, leaving 9 bases of the junction unmatched. Germline V gene data show CDR1 as GTSNPN and CDR2 as SVGIG (reference sequence). CDR3 size: 13 residues. The CDR3 region is CAWRDTGAGGYTF. The CDR3 bases are TGTGCCTGGAGAGACACAGGGGCGGGAGGCTACACCTTC. Drawing the rest from reference TRBV30 and TRBJ1-2, the complete variable domain is SQTIHQWPATLVQPVGSPLSLECTVEGTSNPNLYWYRQAAGRGLQLLFYSVGIGQISSEVPQNLSASRPQDRQFILSSKKLLLSDSGFYLCAWRDTGAGGYTFGSGTRLTVV.

The chain carries TRBV5-4 and TRBJ2-1, with TRBD2 matching 8 bases. With 5 bases clipped from V and 3 bases from J, the junction kept 4 bases outside the gene matches. Germline CDR1 SGHNT, CDR2 YYREEE (reference sequence). The CDR3 consists of 14 residues. CDR3 amino acids: CASSFGTSYNEQFF. CDR3 coding DNA: TGTGCCAGCAGTTTCGGGACTAGCTACAATGAGCAGTTCTTC.

The chain employs TRBV11-2 and TRBJ2-5, with 8 nucleotides matching TRBD2. Looked up from germline, CDR1 is SGHAT and CDR2 is FQNNGV. The V segment lost 2 bases and the J segment 6 bases; nucleotides outside the gene matches: 5. The CDR3 consists of 14 residues. CDR3 amino acids: CASSLPGGIKTQYF. CDR3 bases: TGTGCCAGCAGCTTACCGGGGGGGATAAAGACCCAGTACTTC.

The chain employs TRBV14 and TRBJ1-4, with D possibly being TRBD1 (6 bases). Germline CDR1 is SGHDN and CDR2 is FVKESK. Trimming took off 1 base at V and 7 bases at J, with 16 bases between the two ends. There are 16 residues in the CDR3. The CDR3 here is CASSQVSSGVAEKLFF. CDR3 DNA sequence: TGTGCCAGCAGCCAAGTTTCGTCAGGGGTTGCTGAAAAACTGTTTTTT.

The CDR3 nucleotides read TGTGCCAGCAGCCCACAGGTGGCAGGGGGAGGCTACACCTTC. Translated: CASSPQVAGGGYTF. This chain uses TRBV21-1 with TRBJ1-2; the table names TRBD1, a call not compared with the DNA. TRBV21-1 is deemed a pseudogene. The CDR3 extends over 14 amino acids.

The chain links TRBV6-5 to TRBJ2-3; tentative D call: TRBD2 (6 bases). Trimming removed 8 bases from V and 4 bases from J, with 7 bases in between. This CDR3 contains 11 residues. The germline gives CDR1 MNHEY, CDR2 SVGAGI. This chain's CDR3 is CASGEADTQYF. DNA for the CDR3: TGTGCCAGCGGGGAGGCAGATACGCAGTATTTT.

The chain joins TRBV5-5 to TRBJ2-5; weak D call: TRBD1 (6 bases). The CDR3 loop spans 14 amino acids. Trimming cost V 2 bases and J 3 bases, with 11 bases left between them. Looked up from germline, CDR1 is SGHKS and CDR2 is YYEKEE (reference sequence). CDR3 loop: CASSFTGLKETQYF. CDR3 bases: TGTGCCAGCAGCTTTACAGGGTTAAAAGAGACCCAGTACTTC. Full variable domain (outside the CDR3, taken from reference TRBV5-5 and TRBJ2-5): DAGVTQSPTHLIKTRGQQVTLRCSPISGHKSVSWYQQVLGQGPQFIFQYYEKEERGRGNFPDRFSARQFPNYSSELNVNALLLGDSALYLCASSFTGLKETQYFGPGTRLLVL.